Each of the 9 T cell receptor beta chains below was sequenced from the same sample in a study of T-cell reconstitution after alpha-beta-depleted transplantation in children. The TCRbeta library incorporated unique molecular identifiers. MiXCR, run by TCRdb on the PCR reads, gives a single entry per CDR3 protein. Among about 980,000 distinct CDR3 sequences, around 30% were seen once, and the ten largest hold under 30%. Here the sequenced sample was PBMCs, mostly from graft donor cells, taken 360 days after TCRalphabeta/CD19-depleted stem cell transplant. The receptors originated from a boy in the first two years of life who had a stem cell transplant for SCID, so the T cells may come from the graft donor.

The CDR3 bases are TGTGCCAGCAGCCAACAGGGAACGATGACCGGGGAGCTGTTTTTT. Amino acids: CASSQQGTMTGELFF. The chain combines TRBV7-9 with TRBJ2-2, with D possibly TRBD1 on 6 matching bases. The V gene's germline CDR1 is SEHNR and CDR2 FQNEAQ (reference sequence). The V gene lost 5 bases and the J gene lost 5 bases, with 15 bases spanning the gap. This CDR3 contains 15 residues.

This chain connects TRBV5-1 to TRBJ2-1; the match to TRBD1 covers 7 bases. The CDR3 sequence is 15 residues long. Unmatched junction bases numbered 7, after V lost 4 bases and J lost 3 bases. Per germline, CDR1 SGHRS and CDR2 YFSETQ. CDR3 DNA: TGCGCCAGCAGCACAGCCGGGACAGTCTACAATGAGCAGTTCTTC. The encoded protein is CASSTAGTVYNEQFF.

This chain links TRBV28 with TRBJ1-2, with TRBD1 matching over 8 bases. Germline CDR1 reads MDHEN; CDR2 reads SYDVKM. J lost 4 bases, V lost 8 bases, and 9 bases had no gene match. The CDR3 loop spans 14 amino acids. Here the CDR3 reads CASLTRQGLYGYTF. The CDR3, as DNA: TGTGCCAGCCTCACCCGACAGGGGCTCTATGGCTACACCTTC.

The chain combines TRBV10-3 with TRBJ2-1; D may be TRBD1 (6 bases). V was trimmed by 2 bases and J by 4 bases, leaving 6 bases between them. Per germline, CDR1 ENHRY and CDR2 SYGVKD. The CDR3 totals 13 residues. The DNA for the CDR3 is TGTGCCATCAGTGAGGGACAGTACAATGAGCAGTTCTTC. Translated: CAISEGQYNEQFF.

This chain uses TRBV12-3 or TRBV12-4 with TRBJ2-3, with 12 bases lining up with TRBD2. J was trimmed by 4 bases and V by 3 bases; bases with no gene match: 5. The CDR3 totals 16 residues. The CDR3 DNA sequence: TGTGCCAGCAGTTTCAAGCTAGCGGGGGGGCCAGATACGCAGTATTTT. It encodes CASSFKLAGGPDTQYF.

This clonotype appeared a few times. V is TRBV5-5 and J is TRBJ1-2; D not resolved. Germline CDR1 and CDR2: SGHKS and YYEKEE (reference sequence). Trimming pared 0 bases from V and 6 bases from J, leaving 15 bases between. This CDR3 is 15 amino acids long. CDR3 DNA: TGTGCCAGCAGCTTGGGAGGGAAAGTCTGGGATGGCTACACCTTC. Its translation: CASSLGGKVWDGYTF.

The chain uses TRBV25-1 and TRBJ1-2, with D unresolved. With 7 bases removed from V and 4 bases from J, the gap between germline ends came to 25 bases. This CDR3 is 17 amino acids long. The germline gives CDR1 MGHDK, CDR2 SYGVNS. CDR3 DNA: TGTGCCAGCAACGGGCAGAAGCTAGGTGAAGCCCTCTATGGCTACACCTTC. Translation gives CASNGQKLGEALYGYTF.

The rearrangement uses TRBV10-1 and TRBJ1-5; possible D gene TRBD1, 5 bases. V lost 10 bases, J lost 3 bases, and 13 bases lay in between. CDR3 length: 13 amino acids. The V gene's germline CDR1 is WNHNN and CDR2 SYGVQD (reference sequence). The CDR3 nucleotides are TGCGCCACGCCAGGGTGGATCAATCAGCCCCAGCATTTT. Amino acid sequence: CATPGWINQPQHF.

Concerning this clonotype: The junction differs from germline at one of its ends, possibly a read error. The chain has TRBV29-1 and TRBJ1-1, with no clear D. In germline, CDR1 is SQVTM, CDR2 ANQGSEA. The CDR3 covers 10 residues. In nucleotides, the CDR3 is TGCAGCGTTGGGAACAGTGAAGCTTTCTTT. Translating it yields CSVGNSEAFF. The whole variable domain, filled in from reference TRBV29-1 and TRBJ1-1, reads SAVISQKPSRDICQRGTSLTIQCQVDSQVTMMFWYRQQPGQSLTLIATANQGSEATYESGFVIDKFPISRPNLTFSTLTVSNMSPEDSSIYLCSVGNSEAFFGQGTRLTVV.